The 9 T cell receptor beta chains reported below all come from one sample, sequenced in a study of blood T cell repertoires in COVID-19. Repertoires were generated with immunoSEQ multiplex PCR, while TCRdb's copy carries only in-frame clones and drops some. The table records roughly 88,000 clones, around 85% of them present only once. The specimen was peripheral blood. The receptors were sampled from an elderly woman with active or convalescent COVID-19.

The V gene is TRBV28, the J gene TRBJ1-1; D is unresolved. The CDR3 has 11 residues. Germline values: CDR1 MDHEN, CDR2 SYDVKM. Trimming removed 6 bases at V and 2 bases at J, with 4 bases between. Here the CDR3 reads CASSTNTEAFF. CDR3 coding DNA: TGTGCCAGCAGCACAAACACTGAAGCTTTCTTT. Filled out from reference TRBV28 and TRBJ1-1, the complete variable domain reads DVKVTQSSRYLVKRTGEKVFLECVQDMDHENMFWYRQDPGLGLRLIYFSYDVKMKEKGDIPEGYSVSREKKERFSLILESASTNQTSMYLCASSTNTEAFFGQGTRLTVV.

The chain is built from TRBV5-6 and TRBJ2-7; D not certain. The CDR3 consists of 15 residues. CDR1 SGHDT and CDR2 YYEEEE come from the germline V gene. V lost 4 bases, J lost 5 bases, and 19 bases lay in between. CDR3 protein: CASSQVFLGRNEQYF. CDR3 bases: TGTGCCAGCAGCCAAGTCTTTTTGGGCAGGAACGAGCAGTACTTC.

This chain connects TRBV5-8 to TRBJ2-1; possible D gene TRBD2, 5 bases. The CDR3 totals 15 residues. CDR1 and CDR2 (germline): SGHTS, YDEGEE. V was cut by 0 bases and J by 0 bases, with 7 bases left in between. The CDR3 nucleotides are TGTGCCAGCAGCTTGGGAGGGAGCTCCTACAATGAGCAGTTCTTC. It yields the protein CASSLGGSSYNEQFF.

V is TRBV27 and J is TRBJ1-2; 7 nucleotides agree with TRBD1. From germline, CDR1 is MNHEY and CDR2 SMNVEV (reference sequence). Losses at the gene ends were 3 bases for V and 5 bases for J; bases not matched to a gene: 6. This CDR3 region has 14 residues. For the CDR3, the DNA is TGTGCCAGCAGTTTGGCGCAGGGGGTATATGGCTACACCTTC. As protein: CASSLAQGVYGYTF.

This clone occurred once. The chain uses TRBV5-8 and TRBJ2-2; 9 bases agree with TRBD2. This CDR3 is 15 amino acids long. Germline trimming cut 4 bases from V and 1 base from J; bases unmatched to any gene: 2. CDR1 SGHTS and CDR2 YDEGEE come from the germline V gene. CDR3 in DNA: TGTGCCAGCAGCGGACTAGCGAGGAACACCGGGGAGCTGTTTTTT. This codes for CASSGLARNTGELFF.

This chain uses TRBV28 with TRBJ2-1; unclear D gene. The germline V and J ends were trimmed by 1 base and 5 bases, with 9 bases remaining between them. The germline V gene encodes CDR1 MDHEN and CDR2 SYDVKM. The CDR3 runs 14 residues. The CDR3 loop is CASSLFSGDNEQFF. The CDR3 DNA sequence: TGTGCCAGCAGTTTATTTTCAGGCGACAATGAGCAGTTCTTC.

The genes are TRBV30 and TRBJ2-5, with 8 bases fitting TRBD2. This CDR3 is built from 14 residues. V dropped 0 bases and J dropped 9; count of bases not matched to a gene: 9. Germline assignment: CDR1 GTSNPN and CDR2 SVGIG (reference sequence). Here the CDR3 reads CAWSVSRTSRAQYF. Written as DNA, the CDR3 is TGTGCCTGGAGTGTATCTAGGACTAGCCGGGCCCAGTACTTC.

V and J are TRBV10-3 and TRBJ1-4; no clear D. The CDR3 runs 12 residues. CDR1 and CDR2 from the germline V gene are ENHRY and SYGVKD. Trimming removed 2 bases from V and 8 bases from J, with 6 bases in between. CDR3 sequence reads: CAISEGPEKLFF. CDR3 DNA: TGTGCCATCAGTGAGGGGCCCGAAAAACTGTTTTTT.

V is TRBV10-3 and J is TRBJ1-3, with D unclear. Germline assignment: CDR1 ENHRY and CDR2 SYGVKD. V lost 7 bases, J lost 0 bases, and 13 bases lay in between. CDR3 size: 15 residues. CDR3 DNA sequence: TGTGCCATCACCCTGGCACCCAGCTCTGGAAACACCATATATTTT. Translated: CAITLAPSSGNTIYF.